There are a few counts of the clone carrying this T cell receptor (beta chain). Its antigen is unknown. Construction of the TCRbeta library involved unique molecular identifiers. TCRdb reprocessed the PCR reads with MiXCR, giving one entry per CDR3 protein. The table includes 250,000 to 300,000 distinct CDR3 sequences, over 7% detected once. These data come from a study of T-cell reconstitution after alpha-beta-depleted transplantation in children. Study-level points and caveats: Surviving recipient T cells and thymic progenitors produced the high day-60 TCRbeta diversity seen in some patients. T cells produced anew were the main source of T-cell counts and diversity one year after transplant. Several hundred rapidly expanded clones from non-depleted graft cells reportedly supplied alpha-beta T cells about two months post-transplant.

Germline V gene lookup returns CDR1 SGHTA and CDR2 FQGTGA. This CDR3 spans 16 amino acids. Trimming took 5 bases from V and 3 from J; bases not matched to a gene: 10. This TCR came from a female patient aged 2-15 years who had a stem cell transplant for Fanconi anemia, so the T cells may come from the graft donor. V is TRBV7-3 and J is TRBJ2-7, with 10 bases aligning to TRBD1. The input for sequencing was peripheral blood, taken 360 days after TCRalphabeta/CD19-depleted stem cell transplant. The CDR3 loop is CASSLDAGTGVYEQYF. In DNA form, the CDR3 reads TGTGCCAGCAGCCTCGATGCCGGGACAGGGGTCTACGAGCAGTACTTC.